These 21 T cell receptor beta chains came from one sample sequenced in a study of blood T cell repertoires in COVID-19. Sequencing used immunoSEQ multiplex PCR; TCRdb keeps in-frame clones, though not all of them. Of approximately 180,000 clones in the sample, approximately 83% were seen once. Sequencing was performed on peripheral blood. The receptor set was obtained from a human donor with active or convalescent COVID-19. The donor label of this sample is uncertain.

The chain uses TRBV5-1 and TRBJ2-7; TRBD2 aligns across 7 bases. The CDR3 consists of 15 residues. Germline lookup yields CDR1 SGHRS and CDR2 YFSETQ. The ends lost 3 bases at V and 3 bases at J; junction bases unmatched: 9. CDR3 sequence (DNA): TGCGCCAGCAGCTATCTAAGCGGGACCAACTACGAGCAGTACTTC. Its translation: CASSYLSGTNYEQYF.

The rearrangement uses TRBV25-1 and TRBJ1-2; D uncertain. This CDR3 contains 17 residues. Germline CDR1 is MGHDK and CDR2 is SYGVNS. V lost 8 bases and J lost 0, with 22 bases in between. CDR3 in amino acids: CASSPGPPGRANYGYTF. The DNA for the CDR3 is TGTGCCAGCTCACCTGGCCCCCCAGGCAGAGCTAACTATGGCTACACCTTC.

The rearrangement uses TRBV2 and TRBJ2-7; the match to TRBD2 covers 10 bases. Germline values: CDR1 SNHLY, CDR2 FYNNEI. The CDR3 is made up of 16 amino acids. The V and J ends lost 3 bases and 0 bases, in that order; junction bases with no gene match: 5. The chain's CDR3 is CASSEGSGGFSYEQYF. The CDR3 DNA is TGTGCCAGCAGTGAGGGTAGCGGGGGGTTCTCCTACGAGCAGTACTTC.

The CDR3 DNA reads TGTGCCAGCAGCTTAATCTTCATTGCTAGCGGGGAAGTGACAGATACGCAGTATTTT. Protein product: CASSLIFIASGEVTDTQYF. The chain recombines TRBV7-3 with TRBJ2-3, with 9 nucleotides matching TRBD2. Germline trimming cut 1 base from V and 3 bases from J; bases unmatched to any gene: 14. There are 19 residues in the CDR3. Germline CDR1 is SGHTA and CDR2 is FQGTGA.

This clone appeared a few times. The chain links TRBV6-1 to TRBJ1-2; 7 nucleotides line up with TRBD1. This CDR3 has 15 residues. With V trimmed by 1 base and J by 7 bases, 9 bases remained unmatched. Germline CDR1 reads MNHNS; CDR2 reads SASEGT. The CDR3: CASSEGTGEAGGYTF. Written as DNA, the CDR3 is TGTGCCAGCAGTGAAGGCACAGGGGAGGCGGGTGGCTACACCTTC.

V gene TRBV9 combines with J gene TRBJ1-2, with TRBD1 matching over 7 bases. This CDR3 is built from 14 residues. V lost 1 base to trimming and J lost 6 bases; unmatched junction nucleotides: 6. Germline CDR1 reads SGDLS; CDR2 reads YYNGEE. CDR3 in DNA: TGTGCCAGCAGCGTATCGACAGGGCCCAATGGCTACACCTTC. It codes for CASSVSTGPNGYTF.

The rearrangement joins TRBV14 to TRBJ1-1; TRBD1 aligns across 7 bases. CDR1 is SGHDN, CDR2 FVKESK, per germline. J was trimmed by 4 bases and V by 6 bases; bases with no gene match: 5. The CDR3 length is 13 residues. The CDR3 here is CASSFRGATEAFF. CDR3 coding DNA: TGTGCCAGCAGTTTCAGGGGGGCCACTGAAGCTTTCTTT. The variable domain in full, with the rest retrieved from reference TRBV14 and TRBJ1-1, is EAGVTQFPSHSVIEKGQTVTLRCDPISGHDNLYWYRRVMGKEIKFLLHFVKESKQDESGMPNNRFLAERTGGTYSTLKVQPAELEDSGVYFCASSFRGATEAFFGQGTRLTVV.

The J gene is TRBJ2-2, the V gene TRBV3-1 (or the pseudogene TRBV3-2); 7 nucleotides line up with TRBD1. The CDR3 is 15 residues long. The germline V gene encodes CDR1 LGHDT and CDR2 YNNKEL (reference sequence). J gave up 5 bases and V 2 bases, and 5 bases lay outside the gene matches. CDR3 sequence reads: CASSQSQGVTGELFF. CDR3 nucleotides: TGTGCCAGCAGCCAAAGTCAGGGGGTAACCGGGGAGCTGTTTTTT.

The table lists this clone with a count of one. This sequence joins TRBV20-1 and TRBJ2-3, with TRBD2 matching 10 bases. The V and J ends lost 3 bases and 5 bases, in that order; junction bases with no gene match: 11. This CDR3 region has 16 residues. The germline gives CDR1 DFQATT, CDR2 SNEGSKA (reference sequence). The CDR3 loop is CSASVGLAVAGDTQYF. The DNA of the CDR3 is TGCAGTGCTAGTGTCGGACTAGCGGTGGCGGGAGATACGCAGTATTTT.

The V call is TRBV27, the J call TRBJ2-1, with 15 bases matching TRBD2. Germline V gives CDR1 MNHEY, CDR2 SMNVEV (reference sequence). The CDR3 sequence is 18 residues long. The junction had 15 bases not matched to a gene; V was cut back by 5 bases and J by 10 bases. CDR3 coding DNA: TGTGCCAGCAGTCCTTACTCCCGGACTAGCGGGGGGGGTTGGGAGCAGTTCTTC. The encoded protein is CASSPYSRTSGGGWEQFF.

In this sample, this clone turned up many times. V usage is TRBV5-1 and J usage is TRBJ1-5; weak D call: TRBD1 (5 bases). The CDR3 sequence is 15 residues long. Germline CDR1 SGHRS, CDR2 YFSETQ. V gave up 2 bases and J gave up 5 bases, with 14 bases separating them. The CDR3 bases are TGCGCCAGCAGCTTAGGGACTTCGAGGGATCAGCCCCAGCATTTT. This codes for CASSLGTSRDQPQHF.

Notes on this clone: The limits of the CDR3 on the DNA are not certain, so only TCRdb's listed CDR3 is given. V gene TRBV7-3 combines with J gene TRBJ2-5; whether TRBD1, the table's D call, matches the DNA was not checked. The germline gives CDR1 SGHTA, CDR2 FQGTGA. The CDR3 spans 15 residues, counting both ends. CDR3 in amino acids: CASSFGPGKQETQYF.

The chain links TRBV12-3 or TRBV12-4 to TRBJ2-3; D perhaps matches TRBD1 (6 bases). CDR3 size: 12 residues. Trimming stripped 3 bases from V and 7 bases from J, with 8 bases between. CDR3 sequence: CASSFTGNTQYF. CDR3 DNA sequence: TGTGCCAGCAGTTTTACAGGGAATACGCAGTATTTT.

The chain joins TRBV5-4 to TRBJ2-6; D is undetermined. There are 16 residues in the CDR3. From germline, CDR1 is SGHNT and CDR2 YYREEE (reference sequence). With 4 bases removed from V and 1 base from J, the gap between germline ends came to 12 bases. Here the CDR3 reads CASSPPRSSGANVLTF. DNA for the CDR3: TGTGCCAGCAGCCCCCCCCGGTCGTCTGGGGCCAACGTCCTGACTTTC.

The chain uses TRBV29-1 and TRBJ1-2; TRBD1 might be the D (5 bases). CDR1 and CDR2 (germline): SQVTM, ANQGSEA. The CDR3 totals 11 residues. CDR3 region: CSVPRADGYTF. The CDR3, as DNA: TGCAGTGTCCCCAGGGCGGATGGCTACACCTTC.

The chain uses TRBV5-1 and TRBJ2-3; no definite D call. The CDR3 runs to 13 residues. Germline CDR1 is SGHRS and CDR2 is YFSETQ. V lost 4 bases, J lost 2 bases, and 8 bases lay in between. CDR3 in amino acids: CASSAPNTDTQYF. Here the CDR3 DNA reads TGCGCCAGCAGCGCACCTAACACAGATACGCAGTATTTT.

The chain couples TRBV7-2 to TRBJ2-3; tentative D call: TRBD1 (7 bases). The germline CDR1 and CDR2 sequences are SGHTA and FQGNSA. The ends were cut back, 7 bases at V and 1 base at J, with 15 bases in the middle. The CDR3 spans 15 residues. In DNA, the CDR3 is TGTGCCAGCACCGTGGAGGGGGCTCGCACAGATACGCAGTATTTT. This sequence encodes CASTVEGARTDTQYF.

This chain's CDR3 is CASSRGLAGPYEQYF. CDR3 bases: TGTGCCAGCAGCCGGGGACTAGCGGGGCCCTACGAGCAGTACTTC. This rearrangement joins TRBV14 to TRBJ2-7, with 13 bases that match TRBD2. CDR1 is SGHDN, CDR2 FVKESK, per germline. CDR3 length equals 15 residues. The trim removed 4 bases at V and 2 bases at J, leaving 2 bases unmatched.

The V and J genes are TRBV30 and TRBJ2-7; D is perhaps TRBD1 (5 bases). Germline V gives CDR1 GTSNPN, CDR2 SVGIG (reference sequence). Trimming stripped 2 bases from V and 7 bases from J, with 9 bases between. CDR3 size: 11 residues. In nucleotides, the CDR3 is TGTGCCTGGAGTAAGGGGTGGGAGCAGTACTTC. Translation gives CAWSKGWEQYF.

J is TRBJ2-3 and V is TRBV5-1, with TRBD2 matching 12 bases. Per germline, CDR1 SGHRS and CDR2 YFSETQ. J gave up 3 bases and V 2 bases, and 4 bases lay outside the gene matches. The CDR3 length is 16 residues. The DNA of the CDR3 is TGCGCCAGCAGCTTCGGACTAGCGGGATGGACAGATACGCAGTATTTT. It is translated as CASSFGLAGWTDTQYF.

The chain couples TRBV5-1 to TRBJ2-1; D not certain. V was cut by 4 bases and J by 7 bases, with 12 bases left in between. The CDR3 runs to 13 residues. CDR1 and CDR2 from the germline V gene are SGHRS and YFSETQ. The CDR3 DNA is TGCGCCAGCAGCCCCCAAGGAGTTAATGAGCAGTTCTTC. Its protein is CASSPQGVNEQFF.